The clone carrying this T cell receptor beta chain turned up a few times. Its target is unknown. In germline, CDR1 is LNHNV, CDR2 YYDKDF (reference sequence). The CDR3 extends over 13 amino acids. Trimming took 7 bases from V and 5 from J, leaving 15 bases between them. These data are taken from a study of CD8 T cells in ankylosing spondylitis. Quantitative 5'-RACE with molecular barcodes generated TCR beta libraries. TCRdb processed the 5' RACE reads anew with MiXCR; each CDR3 protein has one entry. The sample includes around 100,000 distinct CDR3 sequences, about 8.1% seen only once; the top ten take approximately 29%. Study-wide results and limits: Relatively rare in peripheral blood, disease-linked clones were also CD8+. Previously reported in reactive arthritis synovial fluid and blood were some of the motif variants. Clones tied to disease were said to be significantly enriched in matched ankylosing spondylitis synovial fluid. Characteristic of ankylosing spondylitis blood, it appeared, was a TCR beta motif comprising several highly homologous variants.

The sequence was collected from a male donor with ankylosing spondylitis. Input material: blood, either unsorted or a sorted T cell fraction (not recorded which). This rearrangement joins TRBV15 to TRBJ2-7; D is unclear. CDR3 bases: TGTGCCACCACCCTAATGGGTACTAACGAGCAGTACTTC. This gives the protein CATTLMGTNEQYF.